These T cell receptor beta chains were read from a single sample in a study of Graves' ophthalmopathy and Graves' hyperthyroidism. TCRdb processed the multiplex PCR reads anew with MiXCR; each CDR3 protein has one entry. The sample holds about 740,000 distinct CDR3 sequences, approximately 40% seen once. Source material: peripheral blood. Every receptor here comes from an adult man with Graves' ophthalmopathy. CDR3s include the opening cysteine and the closing phenylalanine or tryptophan. The D gene is left open where the match is weak. Size tells how often a clone was seen (once, few, many) or the class of an expanded clone, and some rows leave it out.

clone size,D gene,V gene,J gene,CDR3 DNA,CDR3 protein
NA,TRBD2,TRBV19,TRBJ2-2,TGTGCCAGCACCCCGAGGCGCGGGGGGGGGAACACCGGGGAGCTGTTTTTT,CASTPRRGGGNTGELFF
many,NA,TRBV7-9,TRBJ2-5,TGTGCCAGCAGCCACCGGGCTAGCGAAGGGACCCAGTACTTC,CASSHRASEGTQYF
NA,NA,TRBV7-2,TRBJ2-3,TGTGCCAGCAGCCCGGATGGGTCTGGCACAGATACGCAGTATTTT,CASSPDGSGTDTQYF
many,NA,TRBV29-1,TRBJ1-3,TGCAGCGTTGAGGCAGGGAATGGAAACACCATATATTTT,CSVEAGNGNTIYF
few,NA,TRBV3-1,TRBJ2-7,TGTGCCAGCAGCCAAGGTCCAACTTCGCAGTACTTC,CASSQGPTSQYF
NA,NA,TRBV10-3,TRBJ1-3,TGTGCCAGCGGTTACCCGATGTCCCGGGTATCTGGAAACACCATATATTTT,CASGYPMSRVSGNTIYF
NA,NA,TRBV7-9,TRBJ2-2,NA,CASSPRYSGANVLTFGAGTGELFF
NA,NA,TRBV7-9,TRBJ1-1,TGTGCCAGCATCGCCACTCGGGCAGGGAAGAACACTGAAGCTTTCTTT,CASIATRAGKNTEAFF
once,TRBD2,TRBV7-9,TRBJ2-3,TGCGCCAGCAGCCAAGACCTAGCGGGAGTTGCAGATACGCAGTATTTT,CASSQDLAGVADTQYF
NA,TRBD1,TRBV24-1,TRBJ1-5,TGTGCCATCAGTGAGGCGACAGGGGATAACAATCAGCCCCAGCATTTT,CAISEATGDNNQPQHF
few,NA,TRBV6-5,TRBJ1-2,TGTGCCAGCAGTGTGGGGGAGGGAAGCTATGGCTACACCTTC,CASSVGEGSYGYTF
once,NA,TRBV29-1,TRBJ1-2,TGCAGCTTGGAAACAGGGCACTATGGCTACACCTTC,CSLETGHYGYTF
NA,NA,TRBV7-9,TRBJ1-2,TGTGCCAGCAGCCCGCGGACGGTGAACTATGGCTACACCTTC,CASSPRTVNYGYTF
few,TRBD1,TRBV2,TRBJ1-1,TGTGCCAGCAGTTACACACAGGGGTACACTGAAGCTTTCTTT,CASSYTQGYTEAFF
NA,NA,TRBV19,TRBJ1-1,TGTGCCAGTAGTCCCGCACCCGGGGGAGGGACCACTGAAGCTTTCTTT,CASSPAPGGGTTEAFF
few,TRBD2,TRBV7-8,TRBJ2-7,TGTGCCAGCAGCTTATCTAGCGGGAAATCCTACGAGCAGTACTTC,CASSLSSGKSYEQYF
few,NA,TRBV6-5,TRBJ1-1,TGTGCCAGCGGGGCAGCCCAGGCAGCTTTCTTT,CASGAAQAAFF
NA,TRBD2,TRBV7-2,TRBJ2-3,TGTGCCAGCAGCTGGACTAGCGGGGAACTAGAAACGCAGTATTTT,CASSWTSGELETQYF
once,NA,TRBV2,TRBJ2-7,TGTGCCAGCAGTTACTGGGGTGGCTACGAGCAGTACTTC,CASSYWGGYEQYF
once,NA,TRBV19,TRBJ2-5,TGTGCCAGTGGGAAGGGGACCCAGTACTTC,CASGKGTQYF
many,TRBD1,TRBV19,TRBJ1-5,TGTGCCAGTAGGAACAGGGGGTATCAGCCCCAGCATTTT,CASRNRGYQPQHF
NA,TRBD1,TRBV7-2,TRBJ1-3,TGTGCCAGCAGCTTCGACCTGACAGGGGGCTTCGGAAACACCATATATTTT,CASSFDLTGGFGNTIYF
few,NA,TRBV10-3,TRBJ2-7,TGTGCCATCACTCCGTCGGGGGCCTCCCGGGAGCAGTACTTC,CAITPSGASREQYF
few,NA,TRBV11-2,TRBJ2-7,TGTGCCAGCAGCTTAGATAGGAGTTTGGGCGAGCAGTACTTC,CASSLDRSLGEQYF
NA,TRBD1,TRBV10-3,TRBJ1-1,TGTGCCACCGGCGGGGAGGGGACAGTTGAAGCTTTCTTT,CATGGEGTVEAFF
many,NA,TRBV9,TRBJ1-3,TGTGCCAGCAGCGAGTCAGGGCACTCTGGAAACACCATATATTTT,CASSESGHSGNTIYF
NA,TRBD2,TRBV2,TRBJ2-7,TGTGCCAGCAGTGAAACTAGCGGGGGAATACGTACCTACGAGCAGTACTTC,CASSETSGGIRTYEQYF
NA,NA,TRBV19,TRBJ2-6,TGTGCCAGTAGTCCAGCGGCTGGGGCCAACGTCCTGACTTTC,CASSPAAGANVLTF
few,NA,TRBV11-2,TRBJ2-2,TGTGCCAGCAGCCGTAGGGGTCGCAACACCGGGGAGCTGTTTTTT,CASSRRGRNTGELFF
NA,NA,TRBV2,TRBJ2-5,TGTGCCAGCAGCCAAGTCGGGGTCGGCAGGGAAGAGACCCAGTACTTC,CASSQVGVGREETQYF
NA,TRBD1,TRBV20-1,TRBJ1-6,TGCAGTGCCTATCTTTCGGGGTTCGGGGACAGGGCTCCACCTTATAATTCACCCCTCCACTTT,CSAYLSGFGDRAPPYNSPLHF
NA,NA,TRBV2,TRBJ1-5,TGTGCCAGCAGGAGGGAAATTCGGACCCAGCATTTT,CASRREIRTQHF
NA,NA,TRBV20-1,TRBJ2-2,TGCAGTGCTAACAGGTTTACCGGGGAGCTGTTTTTT,CSANRFTGELFF
NA,TRBD1,TRBV25-1,TRBJ2-7,TGTGCCAGCAGAACGGGACAGTCAGGGACCCATGCAAGCGAGCAGTACTTC,CASRTGQSGTHASEQYF
many,TRBD2,TRBV7-4,TRBJ2-7,TGTGCCAGCAGCGCCGACCGGACTAGCGGGAGAATCCACGAGCAGTACTTC,CASSADRTSGRIHEQYF
NA,NA,TRBV6-5,TRBJ2-5,TGTGCCAGCCGACGGGGATATGTGGAGACCCAGTACTTC,CASRRGYVETQYF
many,NA,TRBV29-1,TRBJ1-3,TGCAGCGTTGGGTTAGGGTCTGGAAACACCATATATTTT,CSVGLGSGNTIYF
few,TRBD1,TRBV7-9,TRBJ1-1,TGTGCCAGCAGCGAAAATAGGGGGCTTTCTATATTCCCTGAAGCTTTCTTT,CASSENRGLSIFPEAFF
NA,NA,TRBV6-5,TRBJ2-5,TGTGCCAGCAGCTATGGTTTGGGCAGGGGATCTGAGACCCAGTACTTC,CASSYGLGRGSETQYF
many,NA,TRBV7-2,TRBJ2-7,TGTGCCAGCAGCCCCCGGGGCGACGAGCAGTACTTC,CASSPRGDEQYF
many,TRBD2,TRBV7-8,TRBJ2-5,TGTGCCAGCAGCTTTTCGACGGGGGGGCCCCGGTTAGCGGAGACCCAGTACTTC,CASSFSTGGPRLAETQYF
NA,NA,TRBV10-2,TRBJ2-7,TGCGCCAGCATAGGGGGGGAAAGCGGGACCGTCGCCTACGAGCAGTACTTC,CASIGGESGTVAYEQYF
NA,NA,TRBV20-1,TRBJ2-6,TGCAGTGCCCCCCAGTTTGCCTCTGGGGCCAACGTCCTGACTTTC,CSAPQFASGANVLTF
NA,NA,TRBV9,TRBJ1-3,TGTGCCAGCAGCGTAGGGGCAGGTAGAAACACCATATATTTT,CASSVGAGRNTIYF
NA,NA,TRBV5-1,TRBJ1-6,TGCACCAGCAGCGGCTCGGACGATTCACCCCTCCACTTT,CTSSGSDDSPLHF
few,TRBD1,TRBV7-9,TRBJ2-3,TGTGCCAGCAGTCTGGGACAGCTGACCTCCACAGATACGCAGTATTTT,CASSLGQLTSTDTQYF
once,NA,TRBV7-2,TRBJ1-2,TGTGCCAGCAGCTTAGACAAGGATCCGGGGGCCTATGGCTACACCTTC,CASSLDKDPGAYGYTF
few,NA,TRBV25-1,TRBJ1-1,TGTGCCAGCAGTCCGGGGGGGAATGAAGCTTTCTTT,CASSPGGNEAFF
NA,TRBD1,TRBV14,TRBJ2-2,TGTGCCAGCTCGACGACAGGGAGTCGGAACACCGGGGAGCTGTTTTTT,CASSTTGSRNTGELFF
few,TRBD1,TRBV6-5,TRBJ2-7,TGTGCCACCCAGGGGACAGGGGCCTACGAGCAGTACTTC,CATQGTGAYEQYF